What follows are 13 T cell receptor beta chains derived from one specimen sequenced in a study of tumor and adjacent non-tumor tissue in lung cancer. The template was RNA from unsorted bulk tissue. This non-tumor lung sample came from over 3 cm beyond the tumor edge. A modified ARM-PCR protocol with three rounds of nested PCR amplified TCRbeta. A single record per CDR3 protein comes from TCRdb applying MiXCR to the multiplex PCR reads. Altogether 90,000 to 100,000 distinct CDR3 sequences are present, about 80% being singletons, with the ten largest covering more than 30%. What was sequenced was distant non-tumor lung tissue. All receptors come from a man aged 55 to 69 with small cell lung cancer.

The CDR3 here is CASSPRLAGWFTDTQYF. The CDR3 DNA is TGTGCCAGCAGCCCCAGACTAGCTGGGTGGTTCACAGATACGCAGTATTTT. The chain is built from TRBV4-2 and TRBJ2-3, with 7 bases lining up with TRBD2. V lost 4 bases to trimming and J lost 2 bases; unmatched junction nucleotides: 12. The CDR3 covers 17 residues. Germline V gives CDR1 LGHNA, CDR2 YNFKEQ.

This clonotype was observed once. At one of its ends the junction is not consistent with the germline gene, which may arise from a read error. The CDR3 DNA sequence: TGCTCCAGCATCCCTAGCGGGGCAGTTGGGAATGAGCAGTTCTTC. Translation gives CSSIPSGAVGNEQFF. The genes are TRBV5-1 and TRBJ2-1, with 9 bases that match TRBD2. The germline CDR1 and CDR2 sequences are SGHRS and YFSETQ. This CDR3 spans 15 amino acids.

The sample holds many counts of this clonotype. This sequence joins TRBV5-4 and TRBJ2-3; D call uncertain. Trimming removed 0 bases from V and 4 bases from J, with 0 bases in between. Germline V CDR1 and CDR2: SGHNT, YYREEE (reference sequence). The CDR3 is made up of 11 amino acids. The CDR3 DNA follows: TGTGCCAGCAGCTTGGCAGATACGCAGTATTTT. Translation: CASSLADTQYF.

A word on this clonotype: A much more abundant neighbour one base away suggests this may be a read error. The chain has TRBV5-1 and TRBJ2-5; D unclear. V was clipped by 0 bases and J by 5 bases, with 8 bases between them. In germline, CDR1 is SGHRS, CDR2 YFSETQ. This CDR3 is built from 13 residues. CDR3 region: CASSLDPPETQYF. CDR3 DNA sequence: TGCGCCAGCAGCTTGGACCCCCCGGAGACCCAGTACTTC.

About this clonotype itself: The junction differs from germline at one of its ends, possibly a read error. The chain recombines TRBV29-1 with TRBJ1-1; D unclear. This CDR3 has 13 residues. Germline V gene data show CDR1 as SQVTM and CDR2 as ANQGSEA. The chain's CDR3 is CSVKGPINTDAFF. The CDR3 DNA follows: TGCAGCGTTAAAGGGCCCATAAACACTGATGCTTTCTTT.

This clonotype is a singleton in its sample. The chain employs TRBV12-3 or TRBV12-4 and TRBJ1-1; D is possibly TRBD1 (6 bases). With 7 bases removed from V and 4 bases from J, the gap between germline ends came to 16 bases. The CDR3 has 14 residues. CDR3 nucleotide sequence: TGTGCCAGCAATCTCGGGGGCGCGGGCACTGAAGCTTTCTTT. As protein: CASNLGGAGTEAFF.

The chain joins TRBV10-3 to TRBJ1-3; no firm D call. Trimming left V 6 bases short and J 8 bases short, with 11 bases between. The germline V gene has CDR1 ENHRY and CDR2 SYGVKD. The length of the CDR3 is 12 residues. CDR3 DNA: TGTGCCATCAGCTGGAGTCAGGACACCATATATTTT. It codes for CAISWSQDTIYF.

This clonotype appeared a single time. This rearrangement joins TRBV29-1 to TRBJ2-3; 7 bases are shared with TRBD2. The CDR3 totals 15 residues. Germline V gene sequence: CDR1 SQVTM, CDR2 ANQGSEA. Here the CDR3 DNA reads TGCAGTGTGTTAAGCTGGGGGGGGGGCACAGATACGCAGTATTTT. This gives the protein CSVLSWGGGTDTQYF.

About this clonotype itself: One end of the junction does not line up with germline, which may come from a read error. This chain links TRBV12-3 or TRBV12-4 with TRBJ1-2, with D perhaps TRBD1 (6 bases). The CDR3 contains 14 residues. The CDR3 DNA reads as TGTACCAGCAATGGGGGACACGCTAACAATGTCTACACCTTC. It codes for CTSNGGHANNVYTF.

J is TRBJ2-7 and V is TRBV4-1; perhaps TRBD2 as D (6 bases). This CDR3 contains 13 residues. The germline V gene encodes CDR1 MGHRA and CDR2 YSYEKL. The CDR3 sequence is CASSQDRGGLQYV. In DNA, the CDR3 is TGCGCCAGCAGTCAAGATCGTGGAGGGCTGCAGTACGTC.

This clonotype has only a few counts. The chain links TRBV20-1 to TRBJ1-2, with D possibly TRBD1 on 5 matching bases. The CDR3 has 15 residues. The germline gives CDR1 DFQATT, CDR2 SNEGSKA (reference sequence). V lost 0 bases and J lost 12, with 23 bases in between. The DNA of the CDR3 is TGCAGTGCTAGAGATAGTTGGGAGAGGGGTTGGGGCCACACCTTC. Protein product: CSARDSWERGWGHTF.

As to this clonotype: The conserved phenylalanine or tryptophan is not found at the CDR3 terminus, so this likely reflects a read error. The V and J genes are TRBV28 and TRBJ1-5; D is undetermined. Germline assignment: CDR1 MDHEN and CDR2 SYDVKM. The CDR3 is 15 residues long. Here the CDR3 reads CTSSLLNNVDQPQHL. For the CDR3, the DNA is TGTACCAGCAGTTTGCTCAACAACGTCGATCAGCCCCAGCATCTT.

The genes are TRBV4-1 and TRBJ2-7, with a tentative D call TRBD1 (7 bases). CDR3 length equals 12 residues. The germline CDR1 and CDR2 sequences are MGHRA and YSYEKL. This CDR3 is CARSQGGGEQYV. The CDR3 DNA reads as TGCGCCAGAAGCCAAGGAGGGGGCGAGCAATACGTC.